This T cell receptor (beta chain) was identified during a study of T and B cells in COVID-19 patients. Study-wide context: Peripheral blood came from COVID-19 patients with active infection or after recovery. Critical illness requiring mechanical ventilation or extracorporeal membrane oxygenation affected about 65% of the 20 active-infection patients.

As concerns this clonotype: The target antigen is unknown.

Study-wide points: Clonality of TRB repertoires was high in active COVID-19; recovery brought above-healthy diversity and richness. Patients with COVID-19 reportedly showed strongly skewed T cell receptor beta variable and joining gene usage.

TRB was amplified from around 250-500 ng of blood genomic DNA. BIOMED2 TRB-A/B primer pools were used in multiplex TRB PCR. TCRdb fed the multiplex PCR reads into MiXCR, producing one record per CDR3 protein. The profile shows 20,000 to 30,000 distinct CDR3 sequences, roughly 33% of them singletons. The CDR3 spans 14 residues. The germline gives CDR1 KGHSH, CDR2 LQKENI. V trimming: 3 bases; J trimming: 4 bases; junction bases outside the gene matches: 4. The chain carries TRBV18 and TRBJ2-3; 7 bases agree with TRBD2. Sequencing was done on a sample of blood. The origin of this receptor is a human donor who had recovered from COVID-19. CDR3 protein: CASSPSGDADTQYF. CDR3 nucleotides: TGTGCCAGCTCACCCAGCGGGGATGCAGATACGCAGTATTTT.